This note documents a single T cell receptor beta chain sequence. Its antigen is not yet known. The input lacks base qualities; no much larger clone sits a single base away. The immunoSEQ Assay, a bias-controlled multiplex PCR, was used to amplify TCRbeta CDR3 regions from genomic DNA. In the authors' own workflow: Within the assay, amplification of reference gene primers was used to estimate how many nucleated cells each sample contained. Sequence reads were collapsed and filtered to measure the absolute abundance of every unique TCRbeta CDR3 rearrangement. For each sample, productive Simpson clonality was calculated as the square root of Simpson's diversity index over productive rearrangements. As stored in TCRdb, this immuneACCESS dataset retains in-frame rearrangements with V and J assigned. A fraction of the clones does not appear; measured against another copy, unresolved V genes explain less than half of the discrepancy, and the remainder lacks a known reason. V, J and clone size were drawn from that table, and D and trimming were deduced from the DNA. The sample profile shows almost 250,000 clones; around nine tenths of them were found once. The top ten hold about 1.5% of the sample.

Participants in the prospective study were aged roughly 18 to 95 years, lived in more than 20 United States geographic areas, and enrolled through a virtual design. To assign participants to cohorts, the prospective study relied on clinical history that participants themselves reported in a screening survey and a study questionnaire. Recovered participants in ImmuneRACE Cohort 3 were defined as having two consecutive negative NP/OP PCR tests, clearance from a healthcare professional, or resolution of symptoms. In the prospective study, whole blood, serum and a nasopharyngeal or oropharyngeal swab were collected from each participant by mobile phlebotomists. Participants in the prospective study had the option to provide additional blood draws and questionnaires over a roughly 2-month period. Prospective study blood samples were shipped either frozen or at room temperature before DNA extraction.

V is clipped by 5 bases and J by 2 bases, and the sequence between their germline boundaries is 13 bases long. The CDR3 sequence holds 14 residues, the cysteine and phenylalanine included. Only CDR3 DNA remains: 42 bases, in frame from the first base. For CDR1 and CDR2, the germline V gene lists SNHLY and FYNNEI. This specimen belongs to a study of blood T cell repertoires in COVID-19 (dated by TCRdb to 2018 to 2021). About the study as a whole: Samples covering the acute and convalescent phases of COVID-19 were provided by collaborators in the United States, Italy and Spain. The material from the prospective study consisted of cDNA or gDNA derived from T cells, B-cell-depleted T cells, or PBMCs. The dataset comprised deeply sampled blood TCRbeta repertoires from subjects exposed to, actively infected with, or recovered from COVID-19. Samples came from the ongoing ImmuneRACE study (first 160 participants) plus 1,254 subjects from 6 global collaborators. The repertoires were made available in a free public database intended to serve as a resource for research on the immune response to SARS-CoV-2. HLA class I and class II types, where available, came from metadata supplied by the sample provider rather than from assay-based typing. A de-identified subject ID, COVID-19 status, age in years and sex were almost always included in the sample metadata. What the research found in general, with its limitations: The quantity of clinical and demographic metadata differed by source and by participant and was supplied without curation.

This chain is built from TRBV2 and TRBJ2-7; perhaps TRBD1 is the D gene, with 6 bases matching. The clonotype was recovered from a woman aged 50 to 60 who had recovered from COVID-19. The sequencing input was PBMCs or T cells enriched from blood (not recorded which). The CDR3 sequence is CASSTQGPAYEQYF. The DNA sequence is TGTGCCAGCAGTACCCAGGGGCCGGCCTACGAGCAGTACTTC.